This entry lists 29 T cell receptor beta chains sequenced from one sample in a study of T cell responses to AZD1222 COVID-19 vaccine. Sequenced by immunoSEQ multiplex PCR; TCRdb stores in-frame clones only, minus some. The sample has around 75,000 clones; about 91% are singletons. This specimen consisted of peripheral blood, obtained 28 days after the second dose of the MenACWY control vaccine. All receptors come from an adult who received the MenACWY meningococcal vaccine as a control.

The chain joins TRBV5-1 to TRBJ1-1; D is undetermined. The CDR3 spans 13 residues. Trimming cost V 0 bases and J 9 bases, with 12 bases left between them. The germline V gene has CDR1 SGHRS and CDR2 YFSETQ. The CDR3 loop is CASSLDTVGKAFF. The CDR3 bases are TGCGCCAGCAGCTTGGACACAGTGGGCAAAGCTTTCTTT.

The chain uses TRBV4-2 and TRBJ2-3; 10 nucleotides agree with TRBD2. This CDR3 has 17 amino acids. Per the germline V gene, CDR1 is LGHNA and CDR2 is YNFKEQ. The J segment lost 6 bases and the V segment lost 0 bases, leaving 9 bases of the junction unmatched. The CDR3 coding sequence is TGTGCCAGCAGCCAAGATGCTAGCGGGGGCCCCAGGGATACGCAGTATTTT. Amino acids: CASSQDASGGPRDTQYF.

The sample holds a few counts of this clone. The chain combines TRBV5-1 with TRBJ1-2, with a possible D match to TRBD1 (6 bases). Germline assignment: CDR1 SGHRS and CDR2 YFSETQ. The CDR3 length is 15 residues. Trimming stripped 0 bases from V and 7 bases from J, with 16 bases between. CDR3 residues: CASSLVGPGDSGYTF. CDR3 nucleotide sequence: TGCGCCAGCAGCTTGGTTGGGCCAGGGGACTCTGGCTACACCTTC.

The chain combines TRBV30 with TRBJ1-4; possible D gene TRBD1, 6 bases. In germline, CDR1 is GTSNPN, CDR2 SVGIG (reference sequence). The CDR3 is made up of 15 amino acids. V was clipped by 0 bases and J by 6 bases, with 14 bases between them. In nucleotides, the CDR3 is TGTGCCTGGAGTGTACGAGGAGGGGGTGATGAAAAACTGTTTTTT. Translated, it gives CAWSVRGGGDEKLFF.

The chain links TRBV3-1 (or the pseudogene TRBV3-2) to TRBJ2-7, with 9 bases that match TRBD1. V trimming: 4 bases; J trimming: 1 base; junction bases outside the gene matches: 20. The CDR3 consists of 20 residues. Germline V gene lookup returns CDR1 LGHDT and CDR2 YNNKEL (reference sequence). The DNA of the CDR3 is TGTGCCAGCAGCCCGGAATCTAACCCGCCTACAGGGGGCCGGTCCTACGAGCAGTACTTC. Translation gives CASSPESNPPTGGRSYEQYF.

This clone was picked up many times. The rearrangement links TRBV4-1 to TRBJ1-2, with 11 bases identical to TRBD1. CDR1 is MGHRA and CDR2 is YSYEKL in the germline V gene. The CDR3 loop spans 18 amino acids. V gave up 5 bases and J gave up 8 bases; unmatched junction bases: 19. The CDR3 is CASSELDGTGGSSVGYTF. The CDR3 coding sequence is TGCGCCAGCAGCGAACTAGATGGGACAGGGGGTTCGTCCGTCGGCTACACCTTC.

The chain combines TRBV6-6 with TRBJ2-3; D unclear. This CDR3 has 15 residues. V lost 0 bases, J lost 6 bases, and 13 bases lay in between. Germline CDR1 MNHNY, CDR2 SVGAGI (reference sequence). This chain's CDR3 is CASSYSSPLGDTQYF. DNA for the CDR3: TGTGCCAGCAGTTACTCGAGCCCCCTCGGGGATACGCAGTATTTT.

Here the CDR3 DNA reads TGTGCCAGCAGCCCGGGGGTCGCCAGTAATCAGCCCCAGCATTTT. Its translation: CASSPGVASNQPQHF. The chain links TRBV5-6 to TRBJ1-5; a possible D gene is TRBD1 (5 bases). The CDR3 is 15 amino acids. The V gene lost 4 bases and the J gene lost 4 bases, with 15 bases spanning the gap. Germline V gene data show CDR1 as SGHDT and CDR2 as YYEEEE.

The genes are TRBV21-1 and TRBJ1-5; the DNA was not compared with TRBD1, the D call given in the table. TRBV21-1 is recorded as a pseudogene. There are 19 residues in the CDR3. The CDR3 region is CASSSSGTVDNNSNQPQHF. The CDR3 nucleotides are TGTGCCAGCAGCAGCTCCGGGACAGTTGATAATAATAGCAATCAGCCCCAGCATTTT.

This sequence joins TRBV11-3 and TRBJ1-6; D uncertain. This CDR3 region has 13 residues. CDR1 is SGHNT, CDR2 YENEEA, per germline. Trimming shortened V by 0 bases and J by 10 bases, and 7 bases separated the two germline ends. CDR3 in amino acids: CASSLDDSSPLHF. In nucleotides, the CDR3 is TGTGCCAGCAGCTTAGATGATAGCTCACCCCTCCACTTT.

V usage is TRBV19 and J usage is TRBJ1-1; D possibly corresponds to TRBD1 (5 bases). Germline V gene sequence: CDR1 LNHDA, CDR2 SQIVND (reference sequence). This CDR3 spans 14 amino acids. The ends were cut back, 3 bases at V and 4 bases at J, with 12 bases in the middle. CDR3 protein: CASSMGGEGTEAFF. DNA for the CDR3: TGTGCCAGTAGTATGGGGGGGGAAGGCACTGAAGCTTTCTTT.

The chain combines TRBV27 with TRBJ2-5, with D possibly being TRBD1 or TRBD2 (5 bases each). Germline CDR1 MNHEY, CDR2 SMNVEV (reference sequence). The CDR3 loop spans 16 amino acids. Trimming stripped 2 bases from V and 5 bases from J, with 18 bases between. CDR3 loop: CASSLPTTGPTETQYF. Written as DNA, the CDR3 is TGTGCCAGCAGTTTACCGACAACGGGACCAACGGAGACCCAGTACTTC.

V is TRBV7-9 and J is TRBJ2-4, with D perhaps assigned TRBD1 or TRBD2 (6 bases each). The CDR3 runs to 16 residues. V was cut by 5 bases and J by 1 base, with 15 bases left in between. Germline V lookup: CDR1 SEHNR, CDR2 FQNEAQ (reference sequence). The CDR3 nucleotides are TGTGCCAGCAGCGCTAGTACAGGGAGGGCCAAAAACATTCAGTACTTC. It encodes CASSASTGRAKNIQYF.

This rearrangement joins TRBV9 to TRBJ2-3, with D unresolved. The CDR3 extends over 14 amino acids. CDR1 and CDR2 from the germline V gene are SGDLS and YYNGEE. Trimming took 0 bases from V and 0 from J, leaving 5 bases between them. This CDR3 reads CASSVGPSTDTQYF. DNA for the CDR3: TGTGCCAGCAGCGTAGGACCTAGCACAGATACGCAGTATTTT.

The J gene is TRBJ2-7, the V gene TRBV6-5; 10 nucleotides match TRBD1. Unmatched junction bases numbered 3, after V lost 1 base and J lost 3 bases. Germline lookup yields CDR1 MNHEY and CDR2 SVGAGI. This CDR3 contains 15 residues. The CDR3 protein is CASSYWGQGNYEQYF. Here the CDR3 DNA reads TGTGCCAGCAGTTACTGGGGACAGGGGAACTACGAGCAGTACTTC.

V is TRBV30 and J is TRBJ1-1, with 12 bases identical to TRBD1. V was clipped by 2 bases and J by 2 bases; unmatched bases: 6. CDR1 GTSNPN and CDR2 SVGIG come from the germline V gene (reference sequence). The CDR3 spans 16 residues. DNA for the CDR3: TGTGCCTGGAGTTACGGGACAGGGGGCAAAAACACTGAAGCTTTCTTT. Its translation: CAWSYGTGGKNTEAFF.

V gene TRBV25-1 combines with J gene TRBJ1-6; D may be TRBD1 (5 bases). CDR3 length: 15 residues. Germline V gene data show CDR1 as MGHDK and CDR2 as SYGVNS. V dropped 2 bases and J dropped 7 bases, with 12 bases sitting between them. The CDR3 loop reads CASSEGGRNNSPLHF. The CDR3 nucleotides are TGTGCCAGCAGTGAAGGGGGAAGGAACAATTCACCCCTCCACTTT.

The chain has TRBV7-8 and TRBJ1-4; D is undetermined. The V end was cut by 3 bases, the J end by 0 bases, with 11 bases between. The CDR3 covers 16 residues. CDR1 is SGHVS and CDR2 is FQNEAQ in the germline V gene. CDR3 DNA: TGTGCCAGCAGCTTTAGCACCGGAGCAACTAATGAAAAACTGTTTTTT. Translating gives CASSFSTGATNEKLFF.

V and J are TRBV9 and TRBJ2-5; D assignment may be TRBD1 or TRBD2 (5 bases each). This CDR3 contains 16 residues. The V gene's germline CDR1 is SGDLS and CDR2 YYNGEE. V lost 5 bases to trimming and J lost 1 base, with 18 bases between them. The CDR3 sequence is CASSRDARGSQETQYF. The CDR3 nucleotides read TGTGCCAGCAGTCGGGACGCGAGGGGATCCCAAGAGACCCAGTACTTC.

The chain employs TRBV29-1 and TRBJ2-7; 9 bases line up with TRBD1. This CDR3 is built from 12 residues. Germline V CDR1 and CDR2: SQVTM, ANQGSEA. V gave up 3 bases and J gave up 6 bases; unmatched junction bases: 3. CDR3 protein: CSVETGGGEQYF. As DNA, the CDR3 is TGCAGCGTTGAGACAGGGGGAGGCGAGCAGTACTTC.

V is TRBV27 and J is TRBJ1-2; no reliable D call. V gave up 6 bases and J gave up 3 bases, with 8 bases separating them. There are 12 residues in the CDR3. The V gene's germline CDR1 is MNHEY and CDR2 SMNVEV (reference sequence). The DNA of the CDR3 is TGTGCCAGCAGAACAGCGTACTATGGCTACACCTTC. Translating gives CASRTAYYGYTF.

This chain connects TRBV19 to TRBJ1-1, with D hard to call. The CDR3 has 14 residues. Germline values: CDR1 LNHDA, CDR2 SQIVND (reference sequence). Trimming removed 8 bases from V and 3 bases from J, with 16 bases in between. Here the CDR3 reads CASLRFGAHTEAFF. The CDR3 nucleotides are TGTGCCAGTCTTAGGTTTGGCGCTCACACTGAAGCTTTCTTT.

The V call is TRBV6-5, the J call TRBJ1-2, with D possibly matching TRBD1 (6 bases). Germline V gene sequence: CDR1 MNHEY, CDR2 SVGAGI. This CDR3 is built from 11 residues. Deletions cut 2 bases from V and 8 bases from J, with 6 bases between. CDR3 bases: TGTGCCAGCAGTTACAGGGGGGGCTACACCTTC. Amino acid sequence: CASSYRGGYTF.

This chain links TRBV9 with TRBJ1-2; the match to TRBD1 covers 8 bases. The CDR3 spans 14 residues. Germline V gene lookup returns CDR1 SGDLS and CDR2 YYNGEE. Trimming took 3 bases from V and 4 from J; bases not matched to a gene: 5. The CDR3 spells CASSAGTGVYGYTF. The CDR3, as DNA: TGTGCCAGCAGCGCGGGGACAGGAGTCTATGGCTACACCTTC.

This chain's CDR3 is CASSQVGRGFANEKLFF. CDR3 bases: TGTGCCAGCAGCCAAGTGGGCAGGGGCTTCGCTAATGAAAAACTGTTTTTT. This rearrangement joins TRBV14 to TRBJ1-4; D perhaps matches TRBD1 (6 bases). Germline loops: CDR1 SGHDN, CDR2 FVKESK. Trimming cost V 1 base and J 3 bases, with 15 bases left between them. The CDR3 sequence is 17 residues long.

The rearrangement uses TRBV30 and TRBJ1-1; D is possibly TRBD1 (5 bases). The CDR3 extends over 13 amino acids. Germline V gene data show CDR1 as GTSNPN and CDR2 as SVGIG (reference sequence). The V end lost 0 bases, the J end lost 3 bases, and 8 bases lay between the germline ends. CDR3 loop: CAWSVQGDTEAFF. The CDR3 DNA follows: TGTGCCTGGAGTGTACAAGGGGACACTGAAGCTTTCTTT.

The rearrangement uses TRBV12-3 or TRBV12-4 and TRBJ2-7; D remains unclear. V gave up 4 bases and J gave up 5 bases, with 9 bases separating them. The CDR3 spans 12 residues. CDR3: CASSSPRHEQYF. Written as DNA, the CDR3 is TGTGCCAGCAGTTCCCCCCGGCACGAGCAGTACTTC.

The chain recombines TRBV5-4 with TRBJ2-5, with 9 bases matching TRBD1. This CDR3 has 14 amino acids. Germline-derived CDR1 and CDR2 are SGHNT and YYREEE (reference sequence). Trimming removed 3 bases from V and 4 bases from J; junction bases left unmatched: 4. The CDR3 loop reads CASSSGTGLETQYF. The CDR3 DNA reads TGTGCCAGCAGCTCCGGGACAGGGTTAGAGACCCAGTACTTC.

This sequence joins TRBV3-1 (or the pseudogene TRBV3-2) and TRBJ2-5; D is unclear. Germline assignment: CDR1 LGHDT and CDR2 YNNKEL (reference sequence). Trimming cost V 6 bases and J 4 bases, with 12 bases left between them. This CDR3 is 13 amino acids long. CDR3 DNA sequence: TGTGCCAGCAGTCCGGTCGGCAGAGAGACCCAGTACTTC. Encoded protein: CASSPVGRETQYF.